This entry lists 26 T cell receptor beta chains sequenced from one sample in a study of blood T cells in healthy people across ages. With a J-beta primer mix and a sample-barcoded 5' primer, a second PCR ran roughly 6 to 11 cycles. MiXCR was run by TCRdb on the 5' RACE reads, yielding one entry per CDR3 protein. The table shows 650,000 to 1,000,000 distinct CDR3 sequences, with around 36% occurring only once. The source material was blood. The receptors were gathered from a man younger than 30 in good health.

CDR3 in DNA: TGCAGTGCTGCCCGTAGGGGGGGTGAGGCTTACGAGCAGTACTTC. Its protein product is CSAARRGGEAYEQYF. The chain carries TRBV20-1 and TRBJ2-4, with D perhaps matching TRBD2 (7 bases). The last part of the DNA fits TRBJ2-7 better; the J call may be wrong. Germline V gene data show CDR1 as DFQATT and CDR2 as SNEGSKA (reference sequence). The CDR3 covers 15 residues.

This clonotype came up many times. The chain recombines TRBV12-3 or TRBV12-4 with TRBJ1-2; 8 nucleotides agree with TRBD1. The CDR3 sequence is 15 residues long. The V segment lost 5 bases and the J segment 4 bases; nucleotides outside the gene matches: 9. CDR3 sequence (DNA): TGTGCCAGCAGTCCGGGGACAGGAGGGGGCTATGGCTACACCTTC. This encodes CASSPGTGGGYGYTF.

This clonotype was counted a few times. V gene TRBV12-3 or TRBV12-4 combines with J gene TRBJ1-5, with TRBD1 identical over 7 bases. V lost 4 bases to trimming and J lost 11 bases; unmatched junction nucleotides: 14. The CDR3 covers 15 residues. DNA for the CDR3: TGTGCCAGCAGTTCGACATGGGACAGTCAGGGGGCCCAGCATTTT. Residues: CASSSTWDSQGAQHF.

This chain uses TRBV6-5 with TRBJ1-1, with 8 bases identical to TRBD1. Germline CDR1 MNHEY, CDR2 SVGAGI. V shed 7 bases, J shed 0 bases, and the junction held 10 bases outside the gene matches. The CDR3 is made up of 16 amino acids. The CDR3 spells CASNREDRAMNTEAFF. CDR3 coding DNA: TGTGCCAGCAACAGAGAGGACAGGGCCATGAACACTGAAGCTTTCTTT.

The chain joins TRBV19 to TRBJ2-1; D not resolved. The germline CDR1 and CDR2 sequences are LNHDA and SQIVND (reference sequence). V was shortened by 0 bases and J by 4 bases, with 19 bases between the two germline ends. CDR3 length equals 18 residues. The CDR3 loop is CASSIEGGSPLGYNEQFF. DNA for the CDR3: TGTGCCAGTAGTATAGAAGGTGGCTCCCCCCTCGGTTACAATGAGCAGTTCTTC.

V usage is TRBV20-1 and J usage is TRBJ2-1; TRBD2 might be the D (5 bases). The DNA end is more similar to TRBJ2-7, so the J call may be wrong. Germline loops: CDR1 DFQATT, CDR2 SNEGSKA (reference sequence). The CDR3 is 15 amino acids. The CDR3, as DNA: TGCAGTGCTAGACTACCGGGGAGCTCCTACAATGAGCAGTACTTC. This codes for CSARLPGSSYNEQYF.

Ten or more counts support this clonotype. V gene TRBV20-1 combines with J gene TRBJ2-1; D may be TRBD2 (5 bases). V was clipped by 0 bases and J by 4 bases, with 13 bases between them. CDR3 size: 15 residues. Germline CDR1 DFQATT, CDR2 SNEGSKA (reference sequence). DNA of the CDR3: TGCAGTGCTAGAGATCCGGCGGGCCCGTACAATGAGCAGTTCTTC. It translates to CSARDPAGPYNEQFF.

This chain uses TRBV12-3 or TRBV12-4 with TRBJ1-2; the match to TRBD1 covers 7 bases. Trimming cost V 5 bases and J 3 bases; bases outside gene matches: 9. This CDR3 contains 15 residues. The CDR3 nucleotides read TGTGCCAGCAGTGTAGACAGGGAGGCGGACTATGGCTACACCTTC. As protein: CASSVDREADYGYTF.

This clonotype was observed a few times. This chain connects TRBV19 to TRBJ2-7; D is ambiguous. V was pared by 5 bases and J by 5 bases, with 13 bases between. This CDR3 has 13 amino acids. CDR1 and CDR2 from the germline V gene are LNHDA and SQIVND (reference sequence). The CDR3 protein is CASSQAPMDEQYF. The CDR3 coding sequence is TGTGCCAGTAGTCAAGCGCCTATGGACGAGCAGTACTTC.

Here the CDR3 reads CATSSFPTGALTYEQYF. In nucleotides, the CDR3 is TGTGCCACCAGCAGTTTCCCGACAGGGGCCTTGACCTACGAGCAGTACTTC. The gene calls are TRBV15 and TRBJ2-7; 8 nucleotides line up with TRBD1. Losses at the gene ends were 3 bases for V and 2 bases for J; bases not matched to a gene: 12. This CDR3 contains 17 residues. The germline V gene has CDR1 LNHNV and CDR2 YYDKDF (reference sequence).

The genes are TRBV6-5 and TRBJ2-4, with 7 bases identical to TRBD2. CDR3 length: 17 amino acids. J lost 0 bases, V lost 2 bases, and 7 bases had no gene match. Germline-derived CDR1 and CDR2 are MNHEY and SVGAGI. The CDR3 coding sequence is TGTGCCAGCAGTTACCGTCCTAGCGGCTTAGCCAAAAACATTCAGTACTTC. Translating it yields CASSYRPSGLAKNIQYF.

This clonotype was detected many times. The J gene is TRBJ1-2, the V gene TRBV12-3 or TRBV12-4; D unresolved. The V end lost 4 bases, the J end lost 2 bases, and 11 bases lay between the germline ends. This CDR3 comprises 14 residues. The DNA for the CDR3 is TGTGCCAGCAGTTCCGGGCCCCTAAACTATGGCTACACCTTC. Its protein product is CASSSGPLNYGYTF.

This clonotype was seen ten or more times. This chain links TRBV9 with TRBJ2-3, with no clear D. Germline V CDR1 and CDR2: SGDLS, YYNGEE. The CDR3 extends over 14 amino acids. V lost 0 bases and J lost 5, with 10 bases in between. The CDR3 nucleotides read TGTGCCAGCAGCGTAGCCCGAGAGGTAGATACGCAGTATTTT. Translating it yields CASSVAREVDTQYF. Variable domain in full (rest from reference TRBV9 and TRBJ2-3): DSGVTQTPKHLITATGQRVTLRCSPRSGDLSVYWYQQSLDQGLQFLIQYYNGEERAKGNILERFSAQQFPDLHSELNLSSLELGDSALYFCASSVAREVDTQYFGPGTRLTVL.

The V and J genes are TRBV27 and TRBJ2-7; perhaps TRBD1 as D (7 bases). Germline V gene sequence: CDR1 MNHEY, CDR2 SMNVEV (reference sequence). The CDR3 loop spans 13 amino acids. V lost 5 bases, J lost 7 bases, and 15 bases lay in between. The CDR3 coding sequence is TGTGCCAGCAGTACAGGGGAGGCTGGGGAGCAGTACTTC. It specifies CASSTGEAGEQYF.

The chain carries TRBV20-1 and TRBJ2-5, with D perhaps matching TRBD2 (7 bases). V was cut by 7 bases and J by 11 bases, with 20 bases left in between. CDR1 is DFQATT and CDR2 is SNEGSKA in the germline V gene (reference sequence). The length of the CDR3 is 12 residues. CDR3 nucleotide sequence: TGCAGTGTCGGGGGGCTTCCCAATGAGCAGTACTTC. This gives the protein CSVGGLPNEQYF.

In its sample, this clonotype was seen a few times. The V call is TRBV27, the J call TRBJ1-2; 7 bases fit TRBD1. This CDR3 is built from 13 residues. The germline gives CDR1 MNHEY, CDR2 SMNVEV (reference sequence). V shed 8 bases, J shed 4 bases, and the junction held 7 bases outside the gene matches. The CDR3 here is CASGQTGAYGYTF. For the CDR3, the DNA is TGTGCCAGCGGACAAACAGGGGCCTATGGCTACACCTTC.

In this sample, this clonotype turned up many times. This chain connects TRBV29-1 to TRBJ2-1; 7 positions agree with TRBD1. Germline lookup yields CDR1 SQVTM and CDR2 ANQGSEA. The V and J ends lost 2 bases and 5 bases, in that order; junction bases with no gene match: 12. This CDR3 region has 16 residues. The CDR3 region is CSVEPHGTARDNEQFF. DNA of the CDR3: TGCAGCGTTGAACCCCACGGGACAGCTAGGGACAATGAGCAGTTCTTC.

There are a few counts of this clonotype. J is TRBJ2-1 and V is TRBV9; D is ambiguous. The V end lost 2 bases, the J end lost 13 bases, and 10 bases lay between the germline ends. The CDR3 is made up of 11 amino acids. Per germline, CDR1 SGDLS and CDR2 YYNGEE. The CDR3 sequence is CASSVGETQFF. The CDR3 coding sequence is TGTGCCAGCAGCGTCGGAGAGACCCAGTTCTTC.

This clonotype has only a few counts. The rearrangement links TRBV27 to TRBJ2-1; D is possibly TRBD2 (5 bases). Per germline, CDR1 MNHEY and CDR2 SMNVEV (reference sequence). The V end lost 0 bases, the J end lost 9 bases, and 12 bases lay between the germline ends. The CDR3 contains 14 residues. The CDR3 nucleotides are TGTGCCAGCAGTTTATCCCCCCTAGCAGTTGAGCAGTTCTTC. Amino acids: CASSLSPLAVEQFF.

The CDR3 spells CASSELEGTSDGYTF. DNA for the CDR3: TGTGCCAGCAGTGAACTCGAGGGCACAAGTGATGGCTACACCTTC. The rearrangement links TRBV6-1 to TRBJ1-2; D gene unclear. Germline CDR1 is MNHNS and CDR2 is SASEGT. This CDR3 has 15 residues. Trimming removed 2 bases at V and 6 bases at J, with 16 bases between.

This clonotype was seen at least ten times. The CDR3 DNA follows: TGCGCCAGCAGCTTGGCCACGGACAGCAACTATGGCTACACCTTC. Encoded protein: CASSLATDSNYGYTF. V and J are TRBV5-1 and TRBJ1-2; a weak D match, TRBD1 (6 bases). The germline V gene has CDR1 SGHRS and CDR2 YFSETQ. This CDR3 has 15 amino acids. V was pared by 0 bases and J by 2 bases, with 11 bases between.

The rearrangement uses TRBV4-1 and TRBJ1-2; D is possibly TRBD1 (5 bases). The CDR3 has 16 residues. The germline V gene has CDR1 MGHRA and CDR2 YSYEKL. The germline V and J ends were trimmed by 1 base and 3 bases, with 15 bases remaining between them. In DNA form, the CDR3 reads TGCGCCAGCAGCCAAGGGACGGCGGGGGATTACTATGGCTACACCTTC. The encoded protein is CASSQGTAGDYYGYTF.

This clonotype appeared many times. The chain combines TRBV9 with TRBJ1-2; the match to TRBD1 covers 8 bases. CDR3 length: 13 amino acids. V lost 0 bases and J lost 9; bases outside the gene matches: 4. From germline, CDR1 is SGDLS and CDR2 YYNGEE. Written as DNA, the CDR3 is TGTGCCAGCAGCGTAGAGACAGGGGATAGCTACACCTTC. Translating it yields CASSVETGDSYTF. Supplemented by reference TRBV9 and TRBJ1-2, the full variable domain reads DSGVTQTPKHLITATGQRVTLRCSPRSGDLSVYWYQQSLDQGLQFLIQYYNGEERAKGNILERFSAQQFPDLHSELNLSSLELGDSALYFCASSVETGDSYTFGSGTRLTVV.

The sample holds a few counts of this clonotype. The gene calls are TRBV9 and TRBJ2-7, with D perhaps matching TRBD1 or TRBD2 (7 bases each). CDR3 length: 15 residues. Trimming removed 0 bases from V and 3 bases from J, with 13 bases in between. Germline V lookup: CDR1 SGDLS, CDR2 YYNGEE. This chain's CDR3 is CASSVGEGQNYEQYF. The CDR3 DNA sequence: TGTGCCAGCAGCGTAGGGGAGGGACAGAACTACGAGCAGTACTTC.

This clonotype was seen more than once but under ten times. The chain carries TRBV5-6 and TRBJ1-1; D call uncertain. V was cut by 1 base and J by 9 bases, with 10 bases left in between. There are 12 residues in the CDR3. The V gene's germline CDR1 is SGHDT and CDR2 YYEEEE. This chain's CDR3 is CASSLRYTKAFF. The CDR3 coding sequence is TGTGCCAGCAGCTTGAGGTACACCAAAGCTTTCTTT.

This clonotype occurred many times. CDR3 sequence reads: CATSRDKGTNEKLFF. CDR3 bases: TGTGCCACCAGCAGGGACAAGGGGACTAATGAAAAACTGTTTTTT. The rearrangement joins TRBV15 to TRBJ1-4; TRBD1 might be the D (5 bases). Deletions cut 3 bases from V and 2 bases from J, with 10 bases between. The CDR3 runs 15 residues. Per the germline V gene, CDR1 is LNHNV and CDR2 is YYDKDF (reference sequence).